The present entry profiles one T cell receptor beta chain with its context. Other nucleotide sequences in the sample specify the same CDR3. The V gene's germline CDR1 is SGHAT and CDR2 FQNNGV. The V gene end was trimmed by 1 base and the J gene end by 0 bases; junction bases not matched to a gene: 0. The CDR3 is 15 amino acids. Seattle patients were enrolled while actively infected and followed longitudinally. Only in-frame clones appear in the TCRdb table, and some are missing; sequencing was by immunoSEQ multiplex PCR. This sample has about 160,000 clones; 70% to 80% occur once, and the top ten carry more than 6.5%. The sample originates from a study of blood T cell repertoires in COVID-19. In the study overall: Material from acute and convalescent COVID-19 was sourced from the United States, Italy and Spain.

The sequenced sample consisted of peripheral blood. The sequence derives from a woman between 55 and 75 years old with COVID-19, enrolled during active disease. The V and J genes are TRBV11-2 and TRBJ2-7; TRBD2 agrees at 10 bases. The CDR3 nucleotides are TGTGCCAGCAGCTTAGGACTAGCGGGCTCCTACGAGCAGTACTTC. Translation gives CASSLGLAGSYEQYF.